These T cell receptor beta chains were read from a single sample in a study of cytomegalovirus exposure and HLA in healthy donors. Assay: immunoSEQ multiplex PCR; the TCRdb copy retains only in-frame clones and omits some. This table has 110,000 or so clones, around 77% appearing once. What was sequenced was PBMCs. The receptors derive from a woman in her twenties or thirties in good health and CMV-seropositive. The CDR3 runs from the conserved cysteine through the conserved F or W. A D gene is named only where the DNA matches it firmly. Clone size is not always given. Where it is, it says once, few, many or a class for expanded clones.

d_gene: TRBD2; v_gene: TRBV29-1; j_gene: TRBJ2-1; abundance: .; CDR3nt: TGCAGCGCTCAAAGTGGACTAGCGGGATTGTATGGGAATGAGCAGTTCTTC; CDR3aa: CSAQSGLAGLYGNEQFF
d_gene: .; v_gene: TRBV30; j_gene: TRBJ1-2; abundance: .; CDR3nt: TGTGCCTGGAGTCTACAGGGATGGGGCTATGGCTACACCTTC; CDR3aa: CAWSLQGWGYGYTF
d_gene: .; v_gene: TRBV2; j_gene: TRBJ2-7; abundance: .; CDR3nt: TGTGCTATCAAGGAGGAGGCGGCCTACGAGCAGTACTTC; CDR3aa: CAIKEEAAYEQYF
d_gene: .; v_gene: TRBV30; j_gene: TRBJ2-5; abundance: few; CDR3nt: TGTGCCTGGAGTGTAGGGGCAGGGCAAGAGACCCAGTACTTC; CDR3aa: CAWSVGAGQETQYF
d_gene: TRBD1; v_gene: TRBV6-1; j_gene: TRBJ1-5; abundance: few; CDR3nt: TGTGCCAGCATTGATACCGGGACAGCGCTCTATAGCAATCAGCCCCAGCATTTT; CDR3aa: CASIDTGTALYSNQPQHF
d_gene: .; v_gene: TRBV6-4; j_gene: TRBJ2-3; abundance: few; CDR3nt: TGTGCCAGCAGTATGCGGGGTCTCGGCACAGATACGCAGTATTTT; CDR3aa: CASSMRGLGTDTQYF
d_gene: TRBD1; v_gene: TRBV16; j_gene: TRBJ1-2; abundance: few; CDR3nt: TGTGCCAGCAGCCAATCGAGGACAGGGTCGAGCTATGGCTACACCTTC; CDR3aa: CASSQSRTGSSYGYTF
d_gene: .; v_gene: TRBV6-1; j_gene: TRBJ1-6; abundance: .; CDR3nt: TGTGCCAGCAAGGCAGACTTAGATTCACCCCTCCACTTT; CDR3aa: CASKADLDSPLHF
d_gene: .; v_gene: TRBV5-6; j_gene: TRBJ1-4; abundance: few; CDR3nt: TGTGCCAGCAGCTTGACGACATACAATGGGGAAAAACTGTTTTTT; CDR3aa: CASSLTTYNGEKLFF
d_gene: .; v_gene: TRBV18; j_gene: TRBJ2-7; abundance: .; CDR3nt: TGTGCCAGCTCAGGGGACAACTACGAGCAGTACTTC; CDR3aa: CASSGDNYEQYF
d_gene: TRBD1; v_gene: TRBV7-9; j_gene: TRBJ2-6; abundance: few; CDR3nt: TGTGCCAGCAGCAGGACAGGGGGAACTGGGGCCAACGTCCTGACTTTC; CDR3aa: CASSRTGGTGANVLTF
d_gene: .; v_gene: TRBV18; j_gene: TRBJ2-1; abundance: .; CDR3nt: TGTGCCAGCTCACTTCAGGGTATCAATGAGCAGTTCTTC; CDR3aa: CASSLQGINEQFF
d_gene: .; v_gene: TRBV5-1; j_gene: TRBJ2-7; abundance: .; CDR3nt: TGCGCCAGCAGCGGACGACAGGAGAGCTCCTACGAGCAGTACTTC; CDR3aa: CASSGRQESSYEQYF
d_gene: TRBD1; v_gene: TRBV19; j_gene: TRBJ1-2; abundance: once; CDR3nt: TGTGCCAGTCTCCGTTCTACCGGGACAGTTTATGGCTACACCTTC; CDR3aa: CASLRSTGTVYGYTF
d_gene: .; v_gene: TRBV5-1; j_gene: TRBJ2-3; abundance: .; CDR3nt: TGCGCCAGCAGCCTTTTTTGGGGGGCAGATACGCAGTATTTT; CDR3aa: CASSLFWGADTQYF
d_gene: TRBD1; v_gene: TRBV27; j_gene: TRBJ1-5; abundance: few; CDR3nt: TGTGCCAGCAGTTTCGGAGGGGGCGGCAATCAGCCCCAGCATTTT; CDR3aa: CASSFGGGGNQPQHF
d_gene: TRBD2; v_gene: TRBV7-6; j_gene: TRBJ2-3; abundance: once; CDR3nt: TGTGCCAGCAGCCCCAGCGGGGCGGGCACAGATACGCAGTATTTT; CDR3aa: CASSPSGAGTDTQYF
d_gene: .; v_gene: TRBV6-5; j_gene: TRBJ1-3; abundance: .; CDR3nt: TGTGCCAGCAGTGGGGGGTTGAGCTCTGGAAACACCATATATTTT; CDR3aa: CASSGGLSSGNTIYF
d_gene: TRBD2; v_gene: TRBV5-4; j_gene: TRBJ2-1; abundance: .; CDR3nt: TGTGCCAGCAGCAAAAGCGGGAGGGCCATGTACAATGAGCAGTTCTTC; CDR3aa: CASSKSGRAMYNEQFF
d_gene: TRBD1; v_gene: TRBV29-1; j_gene: TRBJ1-2; abundance: .; CDR3nt: TGCAGCGCTCCGGGACAGGGTGGCTATGGCTACACCTTC; CDR3aa: CSAPGQGGYGYTF
d_gene: TRBD1; v_gene: TRBV27; j_gene: TRBJ2-7; abundance: .; CDR3nt: TGTGCCAGCAGTTGGGGGACAGGGCCCTACGAGCAGTACTTC; CDR3aa: CASSWGTGPYEQYF
d_gene: .; v_gene: TRBV14; j_gene: TRBJ1-3; abundance: .; CDR3nt: TGTGCCAGCAGCCCTCAGAGGGACTCTGGAAACACCATATATTTT; CDR3aa: CASSPQRDSGNTIYF
d_gene: .; v_gene: TRBV5-1; j_gene: TRBJ1-4; abundance: .; CDR3nt: TGCGCCAGCAGCTTGGGATCACTATCAACTAATGAAAAACTGTTTTTT; CDR3aa: CASSLGSLSTNEKLFF
d_gene: .; v_gene: TRBV5-1; j_gene: TRBJ1-2; abundance: .; CDR3nt: TGCGCCAGCAGCTTGCAGGGTTCGGGTGGCTACACCTTC; CDR3aa: CASSLQGSGGYTF
d_gene: .; v_gene: TRBV6-1; j_gene: TRBJ2-4; abundance: .; CDR3nt: TGTGCCACACTCCCGACCAAAAACATTCAGTACTTC; CDR3aa: CATLPTKNIQYF
d_gene: TRBD2; v_gene: TRBV5-1; j_gene: TRBJ2-1; abundance: few; CDR3nt: TGCGCCAGCAGCTTGCTAGCGGGGGGGTACAATGAGCAGTTCTTC; CDR3aa: CASSLLAGGYNEQFF
d_gene: .; v_gene: TRBV4-1; j_gene: TRBJ2-3; abundance: .; CDR3nt: TGCGCCAGCAGCCAAGTGGAGTGGGGGGAGGGGGAGTCGGATACGCAGTATTTT; CDR3aa: CASSQVEWGEGESDTQYF